Listed below are T cell receptor beta chains from one sample, sequenced in a study of T cells in Graves' hyperthyroidism and ophthalmopathy. TCRdb called the multiplex PCR reads again in MiXCR, with one record for every CDR3 protein. Counted here are 500,000 to 750,000 distinct CDR3 sequences, around 14% occurring once; the ten biggest clones make up over 6%. Source material: blood. The source of these receptors is a woman aged 18-35 years with Graves' ophthalmopathy. Each CDR3 is given with its conserved first and last residue. A D gene is named only where the DNA matches it firmly. Size tells how often a clone was seen (once, few, many) or the class of an expanded clone, and some rows leave it out.

CDR3 protein	CDR3 DNA	D gene	V gene	J gene	clone size
CASSPGEGRSRTQYF	TGCGCCAGCAGCCCCGGGGAAGGGCGGTCGCGTACGCAGTATTTT	-	TRBV5-1	TRBJ2-3	many
CASGINLMNTEAFF	TGTGCCAGCGGTATAAATCTCATGAACACTGAAGCTTTCTTT	-	TRBV3-1	TRBJ1-1	many
CASSFQGIVGDGYTF	TGTGCCAGCAGTTTCCAGGGGATAGTGGGTGATGGCTACACCTTC	-	TRBV27	TRBJ1-2	many
CASSRGGEQPQHF	TGTGCCAGTAGTAGGGGGGGCGAACAGCCCCAGCATTTT	-	TRBV19	TRBJ1-5	few
CAGMRGREETQYF	TGTGCCGGCATGCGGGGGCGCGAAGAGACCCAGTACTTC	-	TRBV2	TRBJ2-5	-
CASSLGWPRGGELFF	TGTGCCAGCAGTTTGGGGTGGCCGCGAGGCGGGGAGCTGTTTTTT	-	TRBV28	TRBJ2-2	-
CASGQGPYEQYF	TGTGCCAGCGGACAGGGACCCTACGAGCAGTACTTC	TRBD1	TRBV10-3	TRBJ2-7	many
CASSLGASNYGYTF	TGTGCCAGCAGCTTAGGGGCCAGTAACTATGGCTACACCTTC	-	TRBV7-9	TRBJ1-2	many
CASSPPVQYEAFF	TGTGCCAGCTCACCACCGGTACAGTATGAAGCTTTCTTT	-	TRBV18	TRBJ1-1	many
CASSLSGGQSYEQYF	TGTGCCAGCAGTTTATCCGGGGGACAGTCCTACGAGCAGTACTTC	-	TRBV27	TRBJ2-7	-
CASGEGGLAKNIQYF	TGTGCCAGCGGCGAGGGGGGATTAGCCAAAAACATTCAGTACTTC	-	TRBV7-2	TRBJ2-4	-
CASSPQKKTGKGHNEQFF	TGTGCCAGCAGTCCTCAGAAAAAAACTGGTAAGGGCCACAATGAGCAGTTCTTC	-	TRBV27	TRBJ2-1	-
CASSALPGTSGRGYNEQFF	TGTGCCAGCAGCGCCCTACCTGGGACTAGCGGGCGAGGCTACAATGAGCAGTTCTTC	TRBD2	TRBV9	TRBJ2-1	many
CAWSVGFTENIQYF	TGTGCCTGGAGTGTTGGGTTTACCGAAAACATTCAGTACTTC	-	TRBV30	TRBJ2-4	-
CASSQAPLIPPYNEQFF	TGCGCCAGCAGCCAAGCCCCCCTAATACCTCCCTACAATGAGCAGTTCTTC	-	TRBV4-1	TRBJ2-1	many
CASSIGSVSRPAKNIQYF	TGTGCCAGTAGTATAGGATCGGTCAGCAGGCCAGCCAAAAACATTCAGTACTTC	-	TRBV19	TRBJ2-4	-
CATSGDGTGRAFF	TGTGCCACCAGCGGCGACGGGACAGGACGAGCTTTCTTT	TRBD1	TRBV15	TRBJ1-1	-
CASSVAAVTEAFF	TGTGCCAGCAGTGTGGCGGCCGTGACTGAAGCTTTCTTT	-	TRBV2	TRBJ1-1	many
CASSESGFRNQPQHF	TGTGCCAGCAGTGAATCAGGGTTTCGCAATCAGCCCCAGCATTTT	-	TRBV6-1	TRBJ1-5	few
CASSPGEGNLGELFF	TGTGCCAGCAGCCCCGGGGAGGGAAATCTCGGGGAGCTGTTTTTT	TRBD2	TRBV3-1	TRBJ2-2	-
CASSLMAAQETQYF	TGTGCCAGCAGCTTGATGGCGGCACAAGAGACCCAGTACTTC	-	TRBV7-9	TRBJ2-5	-
CASSHAGGQPQHF	TGTGCCAGCAGTCACGCAGGGGGCCAGCCCCAGCATTTT	TRBD1	TRBV12-3/TRBV12-4	TRBJ1-5	-
CASSSPSYEQFF	TGTGCCAGCAGCTCCCCCTCCTATGAGCAGTTCTTC	-	TRBV9	TRBJ2-1	many
CSVNDGDGYTF	TGCAGCGTCAACGACGGCGATGGCTACACCTTC	-	TRBV29-1	TRBJ1-2	few
CSAVQAGGADTQYF	TGCAGTGCTGTACAAGCGGGAGGAGCAGATACGCAGTATTTT	TRBD2	TRBV20-1	TRBJ2-3	many
CASSLESGRGFNEQFF	TGTGCCAGCAGCTTAGAATCAGGGAGGGGGTTCAATGAGCAGTTCTTC	-	TRBV13	TRBJ2-1	many
CASSLVEQYEQYF	TGTGCCAGCAGCTTAGTAGAGCAGTACGAGCAGTACTTC	-	TRBV11-2	TRBJ2-7	many
CSVVLLTHTEAFF	TGCAGTGTCGTACTCCTGACACACACTGAAGCTTTCTTT	-	TRBV20-1	TRBJ1-1	many